The 18 T cell receptor beta chains below come from one sample, sequenced in a study of prognosis after radiotherapy for stage I lung cancer. Template was genomic DNA; TCR beta CDR3 amplified in two multiplex PCR rounds. Primers specific to each TRBV and TRBJ gene were used in first-round PCR. MiXCR, run by TCRdb on the multiplex PCR reads, gives a single entry per CDR3 protein. Altogether under 20,000 distinct CDR3 sequences are present, about three fifths being singletons, with the ten largest covering around 29%. Sequenced here: PBMCs, sampled before or after stereotactic body radiation therapy (not recorded which). These receptors were obtained from a donor over 45 with non-small cell lung cancer.

Judged by abundance, this clonotype is medium-sized. The rearrangement joins TRBV28 to TRBJ2-7; TRBD2 agrees at 11 bases. The CDR3 totals 15 residues. After removal of 5 bases from V and 3 bases from J, the junction contained 6 bases not matched to a gene. CDR1 MDHEN and CDR2 SYDVKM come from the germline V gene. DNA for the CDR3: TGTGCCAGCAGTCTCACCGGGACTAGCGGCTACGAGCAGTACTTC. Translated, it gives CASSLTGTSGYEQYF.

This chain joins TRBV6-2 or TRBV6-3 and TRBJ2-2, with TRBD1 matching 10 bases. After removal of 4 bases from V and 7 bases from J, the junction contained 9 bases not matched to a gene. Looked up from germline, CDR1 is MNHEY and CDR2 is SVGEGT. This CDR3 has 16 residues. The CDR3 nucleotides read TGTGCCAGCAGTTTCACAGGGACAGGGGAAGGCGGGGAGCTGTTTTTT. Translation: CASSFTGTGEGGELFF.

V is TRBV18 and J is TRBJ2-1; 8 positions match TRBD1. V trimming: 8 bases; J trimming: 7 bases; junction bases outside the gene matches: 10. The CDR3 length is 14 residues. Germline V gives CDR1 KGHSH, CDR2 LQKENI. The CDR3 nucleotides read TGTGCCAGCGCCGCAGGACAGGGCCCAAATGAGCAGTTCTTC. It specifies CASAAGQGPNEQFF.

CDR3 coding DNA: TGTGCCAGCAGCGGGACAGGGGAGTCCTACAATGAGCAGTTCTTC. Its protein product is CASSGTGESYNEQFF. This chain joins TRBV9 and TRBJ2-1; 9 positions agree with TRBD1. The J segment lost 1 base and the V segment lost 3 bases, leaving 2 bases of the junction unmatched. The germline CDR1 and CDR2 sequences are SGDLS and YYNGEE. The CDR3 runs to 15 residues.

On this clonotype itself: At one boundary the junction diverges from the germline segment, which might be a read error. The chain employs TRBV6-5 and TRBJ2-7; D may be TRBD1 (6 bases). The CDR3 contains 15 residues. Per germline, CDR1 MNHEY and CDR2 SVGAGI. The DNA for the CDR3 is TGTGCCAGCAGTTACTCGGACAGTGGCTCCTACGAGCAGCACTTC. Its protein is CASSYSDSGSYEQHF.

This clonotype was detected many times. V usage is TRBV29-1 and J usage is TRBJ2-1; 7 bases agree with TRBD2. J was trimmed by 3 bases and V by 5 bases; bases with no gene match: 10. CDR1 and CDR2 from the germline V gene are SQVTM and ANQGSEA. The CDR3 has 15 residues. The CDR3 sequence is CSVYLGGVLYNEQFF. The CDR3 DNA reads TGCAGCGTTTACTTGGGGGGGGTCCTCTACAATGAGCAGTTCTTC.

Concerning this clonotype: A far larger clone is just one base off, so this is likely a read error. This rearrangement joins TRBV7-2 to TRBJ1-3, with a possible D match to TRBD1 (5 bases). The CDR3 is 14 amino acids. V gave up 5 bases and J gave up 4 bases, with 12 bases separating them. From germline, CDR1 is SGHTA and CDR2 FQGNSA. The CDR3 sequence: CASSPRVWGNTIYF. Here the CDR3 DNA reads TGTGCCAGCAGCCCCAGGGTATGGGGAAACACCATATATTTT.

The sample holds many counts of this clonotype. The chain employs TRBV3-1 and TRBJ1-1, with D unclear. V lost 4 bases and J lost 1, with 4 bases in between. This CDR3 comprises 12 residues. The germline CDR1 and CDR2 sequences are LGHDT and YNNKEL (reference sequence). The CDR3 is CASSPRNTEAFF. Here the CDR3 DNA reads TGTGCCAGCAGCCCTAGGAACACTGAAGCTTTCTTT.

The genes are TRBV3-1 and TRBJ2-3; TRBD2 aligns across 13 bases. The germline CDR1 and CDR2 sequences are LGHDT and YNNKEL (reference sequence). With 2 bases clipped from V and 4 bases from J, the junction kept 12 bases outside the gene matches. The CDR3 length is 19 residues. CDR3 DNA sequence: TGTGCCAGCAGCCAACATACTAGCGGGGGGGCCTCATCGGCAGATACGCAGTATTTT. Translation: CASSQHTSGGASSADTQYF.

This clonotype is classed as medium-sized. The chain uses TRBV28 and TRBJ1-2; the D gene is possibly TRBD1 (6 bases). From germline, CDR1 is MDHEN and CDR2 SYDVKM. Trimming took off 5 bases at V and 8 bases at J, with 18 bases between the two ends. The CDR3 runs 14 residues. For the CDR3, the DNA is TGTGCCAGCAGTCCGGGACAACAAACGGGAGGCTACACCTTC. Translated: CASSPGQQTGGYTF.

Many counts were recorded for this clonotype. The rearrangement uses TRBV6-1 and TRBJ1-2; D unclear. The CDR3 consists of 13 residues. With 5 bases removed from V and 8 bases from J, the gap between germline ends came to 15 bases. CDR1 is MNHNS and CDR2 is SASEGT in the germline V gene. CDR3 region: CASSYTALGGYTF. CDR3 coding DNA: TGTGCCAGCAGTTACACGGCCCTTGGAGGCTACACCTTC.

This clonotype was seen a single time. J is TRBJ2-3 and V is TRBV20-1; 11 bases line up with TRBD2. This CDR3 is built from 16 residues. CDR1 and CDR2 from the germline V gene are DFQATT and SNEGSKA (reference sequence). Unmatched junction bases numbered 4, after V lost 0 bases and J lost 2 bases. CDR3 nucleotide sequence: TGCAGTGCTAGAGATATACTAGCGGGAGACACAGATACGCAGTATTTT. Its protein is CSARDILAGDTDTQYF.

Worth noting for this clonotype: This likely reflects a read error, since a far larger clone is one base away. The chain is built from TRBV6-1 and TRBJ2-5; 10 bases agree with TRBD1. CDR1 is MNHNS, CDR2 SASEGT, per germline. The CDR3 loop spans 16 amino acids. Trimming cost V 1 base and J 4 bases; bases outside gene matches: 6. The CDR3 DNA sequence: TGTGCCAGCAGTGAAGTAAGTGGGACAGGGGTAGAGACCCAGTACTTC. This translates into CASSEVSGTGVETQYF.

This clonotype was observed a single time. This sequence joins TRBV6-5 and TRBJ1-2; D is unresolved. Germline loops: CDR1 MNHEY, CDR2 SVGAGI. The V end lost 0 bases, the J end lost 0 bases, and 8 bases lay between the germline ends. The CDR3 has 15 residues. DNA of the CDR3: TGTGCCAGCAGTTACTCAAGAAAAGCTAACTATGGCTACACCTTC. Translating gives CASSYSRKANYGYTF.

The chain joins TRBV19 to TRBJ1-1; possible D gene TRBD1, 6 bases. V was clipped by 7 bases and J by 4 bases, with 16 bases between them. Germline V gene data show CDR1 as LNHDA and CDR2 as SQIVND (reference sequence). CDR3 size: 14 residues. In DNA form, the CDR3 reads TGTGCCAGTACCCCCAGGGGCTCAATCACTGAAGCTTTCTTT. It encodes CASTPRGSITEAFF.

This clonotype came up many times. The chain carries TRBV2 and TRBJ1-5; D is perhaps TRBD1 (5 bases). V was shortened by 6 bases and J by 6 bases, with 18 bases between the two germline ends. This CDR3 region has 15 residues. Looked up from germline, CDR1 is SNHLY and CDR2 is FYNNEI. The CDR3 here is CASSLGTTGFQPQHF. Here the CDR3 DNA reads TGTGCCAGCAGCCTCGGGACCACGGGGTTTCAGCCCCAGCATTTT. Full variable domain (missing parts from reference TRBV2 and TRBJ1-5): EPEVTQTPSHQVTQMGQEVILRCVPISNHLYFYWYRQILGQKVEFLVSFYNNEISEKSEIFDDQFSVERPDGSNFTLKIRSTKLEDSAMYFCASSLGTTGFQPQHFGDGTRLSIL.

The chain joins TRBV12-3 or TRBV12-4 to TRBJ2-5; TRBD1 aligns across 10 bases. The ends lost 7 bases at V and 4 bases at J; junction bases unmatched: 24. The CDR3 totals 20 residues. The CDR3 DNA sequence: TGTGCCAGCATCGGGATATTCGTTGAATACGACAGGGGGCGTTCAGAGACCCAGTACTTC. It encodes CASIGIFVEYDRGRSETQYF.

The rearrangement links TRBV20-1 to TRBJ1-6, with a weak D call TRBD1 (6 bases). Between the trimmed V and J ends, which lost 3 bases and 10 bases, there was a span of 13 bases. Per the germline V gene, CDR1 is DFQATT and CDR2 is SNEGSKA (reference sequence). The CDR3 totals 13 residues. The CDR3 reads CSASTGPGSPLHF. CDR3 DNA: TGCAGTGCTAGTACAGGGCCGGGATCACCCCTCCACTTT.